The entry that follows covers one T cell receptor (beta chain) sequence. Antigen specificity is unknown. The CDR3 extends over 14 amino acids. V gave up 4 bases and J gave up 5 bases, with 12 bases separating them. CDR1 is SNHLY, CDR2 FYNNEI, per germline. This sample is part of a study of shared clonotypes between healthy human individuals. Findings and caveats of the study: Investigators expected sequencing depth to affect clonotype sharing among donors. Between a handful of donors, naive CD4 clonotypes were shared at a level of about 5%. Relative to clonotypes present in all four donors, those not shared had lower generation probabilities.

Cells designated naive CD8 were CD45RO-negative and were positively selected for CCR7, with terminally differentiated effector memory CD45RA+ cells excluded. Original processing methods: With immunoSEQ giving junction-only sequences and no quality scores, filtering differed. TCRdb's table, derived via immunoSEQ multiplex PCR, lists solely in-frame clones and lacks some. That table is the source of V, J and clone size, and D and trimming were worked out from the DNA. The sample has about 1,800,000 clones, about 94% seen once. The gene calls are TRBV2 and TRBJ1-5; D gene uncertain. Material: naive CD8+ T cells sorted from blood. This receptor was obtained from a man aged 18 to 29 in good health. The CDR3 DNA follows: TGTGCCAGCAGTGGGAGTTTTTTAGATCAGCCCCAGCATTTT. It encodes CASSGSFLDQPQHF.